This T cell receptor (beta chain) was identified during a study of beta chain features in type 1 diabetes. cDNA synthesis used the whole RNA isolate, giving expressed TCRB sequences. Libraries were prepared by immunoSEQ multiplex PCR; TCRdb keeps only in-frame clonotypes and omits some of them. Of around 280,000 clones in the sample, approximately 8.1% were seen once. This clone was picked up many times. Antigen unknown. Trimming took 5 bases from V and 1 from J, leaving 8 bases between them. The CDR3 extends over 13 amino acids. CDR1 is SGHAT and CDR2 is FQNNGV in the germline V gene. Findings and caveats of the study: Shortening of TCRB CDR3s, moderate but significant, appeared in all four CD4+ subsets of Type 1 diabetes patients.

The sequence was collected from a woman under 30 in good health. The genes are TRBV11-2 and TRBJ1-2; D gene unclear. Sequenced: central memory CD4+ T cells from blood. In nucleotides, the CDR3 is TGTGCCAGCAGCCCCGACGGTAACTATGGCTACACCTTC. This translates into CASSPDGNYGYTF.